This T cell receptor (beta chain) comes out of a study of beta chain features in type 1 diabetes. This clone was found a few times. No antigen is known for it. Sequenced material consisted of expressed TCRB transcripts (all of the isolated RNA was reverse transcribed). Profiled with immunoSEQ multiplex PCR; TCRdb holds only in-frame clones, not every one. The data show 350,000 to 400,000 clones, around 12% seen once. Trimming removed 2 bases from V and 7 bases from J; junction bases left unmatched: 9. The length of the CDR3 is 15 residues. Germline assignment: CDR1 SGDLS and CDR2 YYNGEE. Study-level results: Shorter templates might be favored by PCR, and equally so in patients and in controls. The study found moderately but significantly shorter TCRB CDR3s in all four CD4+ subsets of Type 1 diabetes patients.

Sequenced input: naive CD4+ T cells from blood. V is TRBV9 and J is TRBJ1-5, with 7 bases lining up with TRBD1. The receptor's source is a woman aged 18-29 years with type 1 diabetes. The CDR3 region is CASSVSGGRDQPQHF. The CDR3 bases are TGTGCCAGCAGCGTGTCAGGGGGTCGGGACCAGCCCCAGCATTTT. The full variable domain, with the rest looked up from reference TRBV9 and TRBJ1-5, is DSGVTQTPKHLITATGQRVTLRCSPRSGDLSVYWYQQSLDQGLQFLIQYYNGEERAKGNILERFSAQQFPDLHSELNLSSLELGDSALYFCASSVSGGRDQPQHFGDGTRLSIL.